The clone carrying this T cell receptor (beta chain) has only one observation. These data are taken from a study of blood T cell repertoires in COVID-19. Study-level background: From T cells, B-cell-depleted T cells, or PBMCs came the material, which was cDNA or gDNA.

Allocation to cohorts depended on clinical history reported by the participants. Two negative PCRs, clearance, or symptom resolution had been documented for recovered Cohort 3 donors. Trimming cost V 1 base and J 8 bases; bases outside gene matches: 8. This CDR3 has 16 amino acids. From germline, CDR1 is LGHDT and CDR2 YNNKEL (reference sequence). Generated by immunoSEQ multiplex PCR, the TCRdb table keeps only in-frame clones and is missing some. The data contain more than 150,000 clones, roughly 80% of them seen just once; the ten biggest clones take up 12%. The sequence came from a man in his forties who had recovered from COVID-19. Sequencing was performed on PBMCs or T cells enriched from blood (not recorded which). V and J are TRBV3-1 (or the pseudogene TRBV3-2) and TRBJ2-1; the match to TRBD1 covers 10 bases. DNA of the CDR3: TGTGCCAGCAGCCAAGCCCCCTGGGACAGGGGTTATGAGCAGTTCTTC. Translation gives CASSQAPWDRGYEQFF.